This is a list of T cell receptor beta chains from one sample in a study of T cells after yellow fever vaccination. In TCRdb, the 5' RACE reads were re-called with MiXCR into one record per CDR3 protein. The profile shows about 310,000 distinct CDR3 sequences, roughly 4% of them singletons. Material: PBMCs, obtained on the day of the yellow fever booster vaccination. Every receptor here comes from a man in his late teens or twenties who received the YFV17D yellow fever vaccine. Each CDR3 is given with its conserved first and last residue. A D gene is named only where the DNA matches it firmly. Expanded clones are given a class, and other clones once, few, many or no size at all.

clone_size,v_call,j_call,d_call,cdr3_aa,cdr3_nt
many,TRBV7-2,TRBJ2-7,NA,CASSFPHYTEQYF,TGTGCCAGCAGTTTCCCTCATTATACCGAGCAGTACTTC
many,TRBV5-1,TRBJ2-1,TRBD2,CASSLQLAGVNEQFF,TGCGCCAGCAGCTTGCAGCTAGCGGGGGTAAATGAGCAGTTCTTC
NA,TRBV3-1,TRBJ1-2,NA,CASSPRRGYGYTF,TGTGCCAGCAGCCCCCGGAGGGGCTATGGCTACACCTTC
NA,TRBV12-3/TRBV12-4,TRBJ2-3,TRBD2,CASSSQRGRLDTQYF,TGTGCCAGCAGTTCCCAGCGGGGGAGGTTGGATACGCAGTATTTT
few,TRBV30,TRBJ2-7,NA,CAWGQSEQYF,TGTGCCTGGGGACAAAGCGAGCAGTACTTC
many,TRBV12-3/TRBV12-4,TRBJ2-1,TRBD2,CASSSSGGAYEQFF,TGTGCCAGCAGTTCTAGCGGGGGGGCTTATGAGCAGTTCTTC
few,TRBV5-6,TRBJ1-1,NA,CASSSETLQVVNTEAFF,TGTGCCAGCAGCTCCGAGACCCTACAGGTCGTGAACACTGAAGCTTTCTTT
many,TRBV5-1,TRBJ2-5,NA,CASSFPGPQETQYF,TGCGCCAGCAGCTTCCCAGGGCCCCAAGAGACCCAGTACTTC
few,TRBV9,TRBJ1-2,NA,CASSPGVGQGNYGYTF,TGTGCCAGCAGCCCCGGCGTGGGGCAGGGTAACTATGGCTACACCTTC
NA,TRBV7-2,TRBJ1-6,TRBD1,CASTSTGTGVSPLHF,TGTGCCAGCACTTCTACCGGGACAGGGGTTTCACCCCTCCACTTT
NA,TRBV7-9,TRBJ1-2,TRBD1,CASSPSIKTRDRAFGYGYTF,TGTGCCAGCAGTCCGTCAATAAAGACCCGGGACAGGGCGTTCGGCTATGGCTACACCTTC
NA,TRBV20-1,TRBJ2-3,NA,CSARRQLNTDTQYF,TGCAGTGCTAGACGGCAGCTGAACACAGATACGCAGTATTTT
NA,TRBV5-1,TRBJ2-5,TRBD2,CASSNSPGTSGQQETQYF,TGCGCCAGCAGCAATTCCCCCGGGACTAGCGGGCAGCAAGAGACCCAGTACTTC
many,TRBV5-1,TRBJ2-1,TRBD1,CASSQETGFINEQFF,TGCGCCAGCAGCCAGGAGACAGGGTTTATCAATGAGCAGTTCTTC
many,TRBV5-1,TRBJ2-5,TRBD1,CASSRGRGETQYF,TGCGCCAGCAGCAGGGGGCGCGGAGAGACCCAGTACTTC
few,TRBV29-1,TRBJ1-3,NA,CSVEKSSGNTIYF,TGCAGCGTTGAAAAGAGCTCTGGAAACACCATATATTTT
few,TRBV18,TRBJ2-1,NA,CASSPKDRSKTYNEQFF,TGTGCCAGCTCACCAAAGGACCGGTCAAAAACATACAATGAGCAGTTCTTC
many,TRBV7-6,TRBJ2-1,NA,CASSLNNEQFF,TGTGCCAGCAGCTTAAATAATGAGCAGTTCTTC
few,TRBV6-4,TRBJ2-2,NA,CASSVEVNTGELFF,TGTGCCAGCAGTGTGGAGGTAAACACCGGGGAGCTGTTTTTT
NA,TRBV24-1,TRBJ2-2,NA,CATSEPTGELFF,TGTGCCACCAGTGAGCCCACCGGGGAGCTGTTTTTT
few,TRBV7-2,TRBJ2-3,TRBD1,CASSQRTGTGTDTQYF,TGTGCCAGCAGCCAGAGGACAGGGACCGGCACAGATACGCAGTATTTT
many,TRBV12-3/TRBV12-4,TRBJ1-4,TRBD1,CASSLQGATNEKLFF,TGTGCCAGCAGTTTACAGGGGGCTACTAATGAAAAACTGTTTTTT
many,TRBV12-3/TRBV12-4,TRBJ1-2,NA,CASSLNIGGYTF,TGTGCCAGCAGCCTGAACATTGGGGGCTACACCTTC
many,TRBV5-1,TRBJ2-3,NA,CASSFGTLKADTQYF,TGCGCCAGCAGCTTCGGGACTCTTAAGGCAGATACGCAGTATTTT
many,TRBV11-2,TRBJ2-2,TRBD2,CASSSTGTSGGRNTGELFF,TGTGCCAGCAGCTCCACCGGGACTAGCGGGGGCAGGAACACCGGGGAGCTGTTTTTT
NA,TRBV7-2,TRBJ2-7,TRBD2,CASSFIAGGKQYF,TGTGCCAGCAGCTTCATCGCGGGGGGGAAGCAGTACTTC
many,TRBV5-1,TRBJ2-1,NA,CASSPDLSSYNEQFF,TGCGCCAGCAGCCCGGACCTAAGTAGCTACAATGAGCAGTTCTTC
few,TRBV20-1,TRBJ2-3,TRBD2,CSASDAGGSDTQYF,TGCAGTGCTAGTGATGCGGGGGGGTCAGATACGCAGTATTTT
few,TRBV5-1,TRBJ2-5,TRBD2,CASSFSGLAGEETQYF,TGCGCCAGCAGCTTTAGCGGACTAGCGGGGGAAGAGACCCAGTACTTC
many,TRBV5-1,TRBJ1-1,NA,CASSFGNAGTEAFF,TGCGCCAGCAGCTTTGGTAACGCTGGCACTGAAGCTTTCTTT
many,TRBV7-2,TRBJ1-1,NA,CASSLYGTEAFF,TGTGCCAGCAGCTTATATGGCACTGAAGCTTTCTTT
many,TRBV4-3,TRBJ2-3,TRBD2,CASSQAMTSGSTDTQYF,TGCGCCAGCAGCCAAGCAATGACTAGCGGCAGCACAGATACGCAGTATTTT
many,TRBV5-1,TRBJ2-5,TRBD2,CASSIRGLAGGETQYF,TGCGCCAGCAGCATTCGAGGTCTAGCGGGGGGGGAGACCCAGTACTTC
many,TRBV4-1,TRBJ1-1,NA,CASSQDWGLLNTEAFF,TGCGCCAGCAGCCAAGATTGGGGACTGTTGAACACTGAAGCTTTCTTT
few,TRBV5-5,TRBJ1-4,TRBD1,CASSSGQGAPEKLFF,TGTGCCAGCAGCTCCGGACAGGGGGCCCCTGAAAAACTGTTTTTT
NA,TRBV7-2,TRBJ1-4,NA,CASSFSQSNEKLFF,TGTGCCAGCAGCTTCAGTCAGAGCAATGAAAAACTGTTTTTT
many,TRBV9,TRBJ2-5,NA,CASSPRLGETQYF,TGTGCCAGCAGCCCCAGGCTGGGGGAGACCCAGTACTTC
many,TRBV9,TRBJ2-5,TRBD2,CASSVGGLAGTPYPETQYF,TGTGCCAGCAGCGTAGGCGGGCTAGCGGGGACTCCCTATCCCGAGACCCAGTACTTC
NA,TRBV27,TRBJ2-2,NA,CASSWGRGRNTGELFF,TGTGCCAGCAGTTGGGGTCGGGGACGGAACACCGGGGAGCTGTTTTTT